These T cell receptor beta chains were read from a single sample in a study of early stage breast cancer tumors. The method was immunoSEQ multiplex PCR; TCRdb's version includes in-frame clones alone and lacks a portion of them. There are about 53,000 clones in the sample; around nine tenths occur only once, and around 5% lies in the top ten. Sequenced input: blood. Every receptor here comes from a person aged 65-85 years with breast cancer. The CDR3 runs from the conserved cysteine through the conserved F or W. D genes are given only for firm matches.

length	V	J	D	CDR3	DNA
16	TRBV5-1	TRBJ1-3	TRBD1	CASSLAGGAYGNTIYF	TGCGCCAGCAGCTTGGCAGGGGGCGCGTATGGAAACACCATATATTTT
15	TRBV28	TRBJ2-7	-	CASSPGKVSSYEQYF	TGTGCCAGCAGTCCCGGGAAGGTTAGCTCCTACGAGCAGTACTTC
12	TRBV6-5	TRBJ1-4	-	CASSPTNEKLFF	TGTGCCAGCAGTCCAACTAATGAAAAGCTGTTTTTT
15	TRBV7-2	TRBJ2-7	TRBD2	CASRPSSGREDEQYF	TGTGCCAGCAGACCTAGCTCTGGCCGGGAGGACGAGCAGTACTTC
15	TRBV7-2	TRBJ2-4	TRBD2	CASSLVSGGENIQYF	TGTGCCAGCAGCTTAGTAAGCGGGGGGGAAAACATTCAGTACTTC
16	TRBV19	TRBJ2-2	TRBD2	CASSRLAGGNTGELFF	TGTGCCAGTAGTAGACTAGCGGGGGGTAACACCGGGGAGCTGTTTTTT
16	TRBV5-6	TRBJ2-1	TRBD2	CASSPSTSGSYNEQFF	TGTGCCAGCAGCCCATCGACTAGCGGGAGCTACAATGAGCAGTTCTTC
14	TRBV7-3	TRBJ2-1	-	CASSKGGGYNEQFF	TGTGCCAGCAGCAAGGGGGGAGGGTACAATGAGCAGTTCTTC
14	TRBV5-1	TRBJ1-1	TRBD1	CASSPGQERGEAFF	TGCGCCAGCAGCCCTGGACAGGAGAGGGGTGAAGCTTTCTTT
15	TRBV7-2	TRBJ2-1	TRBD2	CASSLTSVSQGEQFF	TGTGCCAGCAGCTTAACTAGCGTGAGTCAGGGTGAGCAGTTCTTC
13	TRBV6-4	TRBJ1-1	-	CASSDWRGTEAFF	TGTGCCAGCAGTGACTGGAGGGGCACTGAAGCTTTCTTT
16	TRBV19	TRBJ2-1	-	CASSIVGRSSYNEQFF	TGTGCCAGTAGTATTGTGGGGCGGAGCTCCTACAATGAGCAGTTCTTC
13	TRBV10-3	TRBJ2-5	-	CASTGQKGETQYF	TGTGCCAGCACGGGACAAAAGGGAGAGACCCAGTACTTC
13	TRBV7-8	TRBJ1-1	-	CASSQNTVTEAFF	TGTGCCAGCAGTCAAAACACAGTTACCGAAGCTTTCTTT